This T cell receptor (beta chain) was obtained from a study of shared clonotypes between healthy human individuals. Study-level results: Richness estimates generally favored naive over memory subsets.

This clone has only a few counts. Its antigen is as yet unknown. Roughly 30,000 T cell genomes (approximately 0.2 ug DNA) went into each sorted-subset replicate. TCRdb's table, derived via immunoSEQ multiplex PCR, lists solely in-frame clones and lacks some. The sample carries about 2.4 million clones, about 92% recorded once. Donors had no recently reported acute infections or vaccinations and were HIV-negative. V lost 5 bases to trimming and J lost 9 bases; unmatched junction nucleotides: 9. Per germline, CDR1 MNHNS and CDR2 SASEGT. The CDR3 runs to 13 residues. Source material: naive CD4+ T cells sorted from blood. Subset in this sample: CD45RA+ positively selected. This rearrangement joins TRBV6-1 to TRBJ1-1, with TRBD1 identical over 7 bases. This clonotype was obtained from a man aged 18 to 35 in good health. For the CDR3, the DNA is TGTGCCAGCAGTACTGGACAGGCGCTCCAAGCTTTCTTT. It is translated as CASSTGQALQAFF.